The TCR beta chain described here comes from a study of blood T cell repertoires in COVID-19. Study overall: T cells, B-cell-depleted T cells, or PBMCs provided the cDNA or gDNA that served as material.

Original analysis: Amplification of reference gene primers was used by the study to estimate nucleated cell counts. TCRdb's table, derived via immunoSEQ multiplex PCR, lists solely in-frame clones and lacks some. That table supplies the V and J calls and clone size; D and trimming were determined from the DNA. The sample lists 200,000 to 250,000 clones, around 84% occurring once. The V and J ends lost 6 bases and 8 bases respectively, with 19 bases between them. CDR1 and CDR2 from the germline V gene are MNHEY and SMNVEV (reference sequence). This CDR3 region has 14 residues. The sequence came from a woman aged 80 or older with active or convalescent COVID-19. Material for sequencing was peripheral blood. This chain uses TRBV27 with TRBJ1-1; no clear D. The CDR3 sequence is CASSPEARTSEAFF. The CDR3 DNA sequence: TGTGCCAGCAGCCCGGAGGCTCGAACCAGCGAAGCTTTCTTT.